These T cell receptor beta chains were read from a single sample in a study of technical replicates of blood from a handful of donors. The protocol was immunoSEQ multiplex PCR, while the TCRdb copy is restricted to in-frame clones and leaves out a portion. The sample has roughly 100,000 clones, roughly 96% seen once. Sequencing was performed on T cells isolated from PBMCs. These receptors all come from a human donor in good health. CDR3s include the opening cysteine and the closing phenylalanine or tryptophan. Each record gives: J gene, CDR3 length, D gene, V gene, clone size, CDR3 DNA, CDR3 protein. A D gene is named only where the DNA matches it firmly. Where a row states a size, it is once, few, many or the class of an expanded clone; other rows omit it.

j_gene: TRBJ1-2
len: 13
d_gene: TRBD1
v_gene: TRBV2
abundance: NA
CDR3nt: TGTGCAGGACAGGGAGAAGCTAACTATGGCTACACCTTC
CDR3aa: CAGQGEANYGYTF

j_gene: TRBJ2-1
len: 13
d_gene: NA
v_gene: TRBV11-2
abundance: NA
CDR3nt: TGTGCCAGCAGCTACGGACTTTACAATGAGCAGTTCTTC
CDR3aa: CASSYGLYNEQFF

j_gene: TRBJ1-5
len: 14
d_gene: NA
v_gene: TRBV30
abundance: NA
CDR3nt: TGTGCCTGGAGATCTACAGGACTAAATCAGCCCCAGCATTTT
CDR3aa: CAWRSTGLNQPQHF

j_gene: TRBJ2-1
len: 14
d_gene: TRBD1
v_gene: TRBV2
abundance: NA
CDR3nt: TGTGCCAGCAGTACGGACAGGGAAAACAATGAGCAGTTCTTC
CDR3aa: CASSTDRENNEQFF

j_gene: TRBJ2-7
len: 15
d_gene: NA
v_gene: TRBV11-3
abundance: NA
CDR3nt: TGTGCCAGCAGCCAAGGGACATATGCCGACTACGAGCAGTACTTC
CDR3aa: CASSQGTYADYEQYF

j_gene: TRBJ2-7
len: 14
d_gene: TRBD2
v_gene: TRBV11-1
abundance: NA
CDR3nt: TGTGCCAGCAGCTTGGGACTAGCGGCCAGCGAGCAGTACTTC
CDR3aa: CASSLGLAASEQYF

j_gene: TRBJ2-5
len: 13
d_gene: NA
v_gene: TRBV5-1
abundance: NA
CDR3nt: TGCGCCAGCAGCTTGGACATTCAAGAGACCCAGTACTTC
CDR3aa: CASSLDIQETQYF

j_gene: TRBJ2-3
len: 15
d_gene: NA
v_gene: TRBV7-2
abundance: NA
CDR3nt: TGTGCCAGCAGCTTAGGCGGGGAGAGCACAGATACGCAGTATTTT
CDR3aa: CASSLGGESTDTQYF

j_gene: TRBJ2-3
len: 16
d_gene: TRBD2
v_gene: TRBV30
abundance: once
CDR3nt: TGTGCCTGGAGTGTACAGACTAGCCCATACACAGATACGCAGTATTTT
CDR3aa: CAWSVQTSPYTDTQYF

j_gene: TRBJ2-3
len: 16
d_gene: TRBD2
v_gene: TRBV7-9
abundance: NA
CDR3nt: TGTGCCAGCAGCCCCAGGACTAGCGGGAGAGCGAATACGCAGTATTTT
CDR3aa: CASSPRTSGRANTQYF

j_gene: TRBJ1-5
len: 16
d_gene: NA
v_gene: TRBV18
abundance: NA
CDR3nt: TGTGCCAGCTCCCCTCAACATTGGAGGGGTAATCAGCCCCAGCATTTT
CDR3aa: CASSPQHWRGNQPQHF

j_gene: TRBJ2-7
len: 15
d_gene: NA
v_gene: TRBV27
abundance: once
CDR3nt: TGTGCCAGCAGTTGGGGACTCCCTGGGTCCGACGAGCAGTACTTC
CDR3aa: CASSWGLPGSDEQYF

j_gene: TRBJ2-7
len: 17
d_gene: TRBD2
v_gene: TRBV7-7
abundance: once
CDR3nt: TGTGCCAGCTCGCCCGGCGGGGGGACCGGGACACCTTACGAGCAGTACTTC
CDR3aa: CASSPGGGTGTPYEQYF

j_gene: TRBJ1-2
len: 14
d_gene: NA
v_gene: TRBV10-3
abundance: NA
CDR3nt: TGTGCCATCAGTGATTCGGACTCTAACTATGGCTACACCTTC
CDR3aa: CAISDSDSNYGYTF

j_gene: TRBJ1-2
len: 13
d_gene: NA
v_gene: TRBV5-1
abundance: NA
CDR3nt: TGCGCCAGCAGCTTAAAGGCGCAGGATGGCTACACCTTC
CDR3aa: CASSLKAQDGYTF

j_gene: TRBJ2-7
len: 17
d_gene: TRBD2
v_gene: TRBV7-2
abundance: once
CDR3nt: TGTGCCAGCAGCTTATCGGCTAGCGGGACGGGCGGGGACGAGCAGTACTTC
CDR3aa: CASSLSASGTGGDEQYF

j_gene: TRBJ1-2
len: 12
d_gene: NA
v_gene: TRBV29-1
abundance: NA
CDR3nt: TGCAGCGTTGAATCAGGGGTACTTAGCTACACCTTC
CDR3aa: CSVESGVLSYTF

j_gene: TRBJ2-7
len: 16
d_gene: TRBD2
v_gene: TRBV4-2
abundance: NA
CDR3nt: TGTGCCAGCAGCCAAGATGAACTAGCGGGAGCATGGGAGCAGTACTTC
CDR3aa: CASSQDELAGAWEQYF

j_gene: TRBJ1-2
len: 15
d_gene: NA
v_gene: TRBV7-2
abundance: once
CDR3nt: TGTGCCAGCAGCTTAGCAGTAAGGACGGAGGATGGCTACACCTTC
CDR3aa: CASSLAVRTEDGYTF

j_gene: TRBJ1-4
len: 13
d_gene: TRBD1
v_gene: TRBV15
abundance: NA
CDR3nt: TGTGCCACCCGGGACAGTTACAATGAAAAACTGTTTTTT
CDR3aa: CATRDSYNEKLFF

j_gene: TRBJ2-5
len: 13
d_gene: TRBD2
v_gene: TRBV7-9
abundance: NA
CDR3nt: TGTGCCAGCAGCTTAGAGGGAGGGGAGACCCAGTACTTC
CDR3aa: CASSLEGGETQYF

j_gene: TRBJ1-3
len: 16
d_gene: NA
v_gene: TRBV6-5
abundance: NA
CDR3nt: TGTGCCAGCAGTTACTCGCGTTCACCGATAGGAAACACCATATATTTT
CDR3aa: CASSYSRSPIGNTIYF

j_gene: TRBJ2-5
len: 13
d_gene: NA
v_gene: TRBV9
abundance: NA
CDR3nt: TGTGCCAGCAGCGCGGGGTGGGAGACGACCCAGTACTTC
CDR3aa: CASSAGWETTQYF

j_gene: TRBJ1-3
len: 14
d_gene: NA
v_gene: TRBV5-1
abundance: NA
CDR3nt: TGCGCCAGCAGCTTCGAGGGCTCTGGAAACACCATATATTTT
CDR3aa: CASSFEGSGNTIYF

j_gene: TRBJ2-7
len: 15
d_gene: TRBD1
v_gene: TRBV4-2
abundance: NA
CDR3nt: TGTGCCAGCAGCCAGCCGGGACAGGGGTCCTACGAGCAGTACTTC
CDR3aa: CASSQPGQGSYEQYF

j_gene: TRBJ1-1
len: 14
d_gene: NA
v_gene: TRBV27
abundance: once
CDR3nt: TGTGCCAGCAGTTTCACAGGCGGGAGCACTGAAGCTTTCTTT
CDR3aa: CASSFTGGSTEAFF

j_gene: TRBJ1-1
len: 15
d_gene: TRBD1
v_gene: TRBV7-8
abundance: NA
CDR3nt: TGTGCCAGCAGCTTACCGGACAGGGTTCAGGGGGAAGCTTTCTTT
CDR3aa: CASSLPDRVQGEAFF

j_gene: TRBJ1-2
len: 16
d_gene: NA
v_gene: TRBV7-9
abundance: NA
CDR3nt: TGTGCCAGCAGCCCAAGGGGCCAGAGCCTTAACTATGGCTACACCTTC
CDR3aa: CASSPRGQSLNYGYTF

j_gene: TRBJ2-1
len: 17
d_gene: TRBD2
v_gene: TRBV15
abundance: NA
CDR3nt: TGTGCCACCAGCAGTGCCACAAGTTCTCTAGCGGCTCATGAGCAGTTCTTC
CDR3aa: CATSSATSSLAAHEQFF

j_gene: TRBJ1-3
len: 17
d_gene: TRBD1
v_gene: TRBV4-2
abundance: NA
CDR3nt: TGTGCCAGCAGCCAAGTGGGGACAGGGAGCTCTGGAAACACCATATATTTT
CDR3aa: CASSQVGTGSSGNTIYF

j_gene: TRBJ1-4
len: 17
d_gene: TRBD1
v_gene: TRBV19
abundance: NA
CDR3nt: TGTGCCAGTCGGCCTTCCCCGAGAGGACAGGGGCGAGAAAAACTGTTTTTT
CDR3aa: CASRPSPRGQGREKLFF

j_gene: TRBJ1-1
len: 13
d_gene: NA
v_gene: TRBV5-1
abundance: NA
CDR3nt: TGCGCCAGCAGCTTGGATATGAACACTGAAGCTTTCTTT
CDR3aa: CASSLDMNTEAFF

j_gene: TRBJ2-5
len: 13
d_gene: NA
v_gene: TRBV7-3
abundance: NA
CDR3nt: TGTGCCAGCAGCTTATCTCGGTACGAGACCCAGTACTTC
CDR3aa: CASSLSRYETQYF

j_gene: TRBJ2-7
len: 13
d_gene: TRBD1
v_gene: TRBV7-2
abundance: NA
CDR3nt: TGTGCCAGCAGCTTAGGGACAGGCTACGAGCAGTACTTC
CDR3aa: CASSLGTGYEQYF

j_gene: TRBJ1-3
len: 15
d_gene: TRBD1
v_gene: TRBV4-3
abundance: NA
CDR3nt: TGCGCCAGCAGTCAGACAGGGAGCTGGGGAAACACCATATATTTT
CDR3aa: CASSQTGSWGNTIYF

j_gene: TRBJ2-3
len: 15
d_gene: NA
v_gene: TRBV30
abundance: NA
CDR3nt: TGTGCCTGCCTCAGGTTACGGTGGGGCACAGATACGCAGTATTTT
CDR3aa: CACLRLRWGTDTQYF

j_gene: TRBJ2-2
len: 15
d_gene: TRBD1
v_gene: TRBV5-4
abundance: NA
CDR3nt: TGTGCCAGCAGCTTGTCGACAGGGGGCACCGGGGAGCTGTTTTTT
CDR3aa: CASSLSTGGTGELFF

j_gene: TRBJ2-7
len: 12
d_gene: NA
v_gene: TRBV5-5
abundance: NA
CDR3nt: TGTGCCAGCAGCTTGCCGAGCTACGAGCAGTACTTC
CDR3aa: CASSLPSYEQYF

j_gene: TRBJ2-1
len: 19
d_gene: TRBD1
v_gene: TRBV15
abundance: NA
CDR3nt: TGTGCCACCAGCAGTATGGACAGGATGCTCTCGTGGAGGTACAATGAGCAGTTCTTC
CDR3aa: CATSSMDRMLSWRYNEQFF

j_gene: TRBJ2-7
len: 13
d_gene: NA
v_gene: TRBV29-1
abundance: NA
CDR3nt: TGCAGCGTTATCGACAGTAGCTCCTACGAGCAGTACTTC
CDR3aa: CSVIDSSSYEQYF

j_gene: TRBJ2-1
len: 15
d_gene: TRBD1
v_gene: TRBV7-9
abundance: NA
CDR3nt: TGTGCCAGCAGCTTATGGGGACAGGGAAACAATGAGCAGTTCTTC
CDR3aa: CASSLWGQGNNEQFF

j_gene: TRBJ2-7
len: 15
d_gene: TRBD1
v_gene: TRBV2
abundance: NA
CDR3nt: TGTGCCAGCAGTGAAAGGACAGGAACCACCTACGAGCAGTACTTC
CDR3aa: CASSERTGTTYEQYF

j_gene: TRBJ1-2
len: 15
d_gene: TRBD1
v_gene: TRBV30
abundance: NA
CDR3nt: TGTGCCTGGAGTGTAGGACAGGGTGGTAGAAATGGCTACACCTTC
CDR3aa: CAWSVGQGGRNGYTF

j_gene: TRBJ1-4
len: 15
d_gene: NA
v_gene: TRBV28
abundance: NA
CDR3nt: TGTGCCAGCAGTTCGATTCAGGTCCTAAGTGAAAAACTGTTTTTT
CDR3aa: CASSSIQVLSEKLFF

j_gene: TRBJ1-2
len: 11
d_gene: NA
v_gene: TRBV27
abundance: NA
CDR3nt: TGTGCCAGCGCCACAGGTTCTCTCTACACCTTC
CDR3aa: CASATGSLYTF

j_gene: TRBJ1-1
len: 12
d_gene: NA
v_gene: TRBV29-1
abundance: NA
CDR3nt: TGCAGCGTTGAGACTCTAGGCACTGAAGCTTTCTTT
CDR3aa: CSVETLGTEAFF

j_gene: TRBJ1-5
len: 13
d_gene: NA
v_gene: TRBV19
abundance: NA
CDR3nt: TGTGCCAGTAGTTTAGACTCCAATCAGCCCCAGCATTTT
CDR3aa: CASSLDSNQPQHF

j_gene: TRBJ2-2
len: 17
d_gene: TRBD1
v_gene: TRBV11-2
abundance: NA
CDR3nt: TGTGCCAGCAGCAAGATACCGGGACAGGGGTTCACCGGGGAGCTGTTTTTT
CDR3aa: CASSKIPGQGFTGELFF

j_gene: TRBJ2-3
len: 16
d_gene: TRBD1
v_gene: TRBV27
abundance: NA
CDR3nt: TGTGCCAGCAGATCCCTACTGGGACAGGGGGCTAATACGCAGTATTTT
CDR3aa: CASRSLLGQGANTQYF

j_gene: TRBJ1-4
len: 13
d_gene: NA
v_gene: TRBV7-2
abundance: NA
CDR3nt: TGTGCCAGCAGCTTACCCAGTTCTGAAAAACTGTTTTTT
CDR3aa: CASSLPSSEKLFF

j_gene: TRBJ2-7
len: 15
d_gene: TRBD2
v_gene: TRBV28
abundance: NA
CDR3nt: TGTGCCAGCAGTCCGCTGACTAGCGGGAGCTACGAGCAGTACTTC
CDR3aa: CASSPLTSGSYEQYF

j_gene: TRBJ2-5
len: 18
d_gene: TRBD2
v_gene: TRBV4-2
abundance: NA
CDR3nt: TGTGCCAGCAGCCAAGCCCCCTGGGGTAGCGGGTTTCAAGAGACCCAGTACTTC
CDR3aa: CASSQAPWGSGFQETQYF

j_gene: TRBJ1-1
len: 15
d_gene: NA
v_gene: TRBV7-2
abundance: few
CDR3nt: TGTGCCAGCAGCTTTGGAGGGGCTGGGAACACTGAAGCTTTCTTT
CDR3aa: CASSFGGAGNTEAFF

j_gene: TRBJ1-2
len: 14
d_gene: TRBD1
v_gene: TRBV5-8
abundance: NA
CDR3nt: TGTGCCAGCAGCTTGACAGGGGCTATACGTGGCTACACCTTC
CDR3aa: CASSLTGAIRGYTF

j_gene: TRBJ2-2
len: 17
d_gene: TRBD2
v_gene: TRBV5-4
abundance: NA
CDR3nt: TGTGCCAGCAGCCTAGGGACTAGCGGGATAAACACCGGGGAGCTGTTTTTT
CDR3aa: CASSLGTSGINTGELFF

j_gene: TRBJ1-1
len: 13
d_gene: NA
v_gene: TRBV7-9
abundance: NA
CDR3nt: TGTGCCAGCAGCTTAGATGAGGTTTCTGAAGCTTTCTTT
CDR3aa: CASSLDEVSEAFF